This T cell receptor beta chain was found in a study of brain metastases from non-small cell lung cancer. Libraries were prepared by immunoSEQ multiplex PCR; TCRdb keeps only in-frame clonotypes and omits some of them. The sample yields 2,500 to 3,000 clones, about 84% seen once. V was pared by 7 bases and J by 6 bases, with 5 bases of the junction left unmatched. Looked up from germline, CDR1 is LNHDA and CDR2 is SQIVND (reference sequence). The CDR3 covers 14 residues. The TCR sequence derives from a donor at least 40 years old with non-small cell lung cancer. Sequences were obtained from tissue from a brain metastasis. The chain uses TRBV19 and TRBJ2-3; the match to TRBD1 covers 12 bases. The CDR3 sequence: CASTGTGGWDTQYF. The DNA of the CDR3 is TGTGCCAGTACCGGGACAGGGGGCTGGGATACGCAGTATTTT.